This TCR beta chain was found in a study of CD4 T cells in relation to SARS-CoV-2 and coronaviruses. Study at large: Median patient age was nearly 40 years, spanning 21 to 72 years.

The study, taken as a whole, reports: Culture-expanded clones reflect memory recall rather than primary priming during culture. SARS-CoV-2-driven expansion was significantly weaker in crossreactive than monoreactive clones.

As concerns this clone: Its antigen is as yet unknown.

This CDR3 is built from 15 residues. V gave up 7 bases and J gave up 3 bases, with 19 bases separating them. Germline CDR1 and CDR2: MNHEY and SMNVEV (reference sequence). Sorted naive or memory CD4+ cells met CEF peptides for about 10 days. The table came from immunoSEQ multiplex PCR; TCRdb's copy has only in-frame clones and leaves some out. In the table there are 36,000 or so clones, about 80% of which are singletons. The sample taken for sequencing was memory CD4+ T cells from PBMCs, cultured in vitro. This receptor was obtained from an adult with COVID-19. This rearrangement joins TRBV27 to TRBJ2-7; D ambiguous. CDR3 protein: CASKTGTPPFYEQYF. The CDR3 DNA is TGTGCCAGCAAGACTGGAACACCACCCTTCTACGAGCAGTACTTC.